This is a list of T cell receptor beta chains from one sample in a study of blood T cell repertoires in COVID-19. Clones were sequenced by immunoSEQ multiplex PCR, and TCRdb holds only the in-frame ones, with some missing. The sample records 100,000 to 130,000 clones, around nine tenths being singletons. The sequenced sample was peripheral blood. The receptor set was obtained from a woman aged 25 to 39 with acute or convalescent COVID-19. CDR3s include the opening cysteine and the closing phenylalanine or tryptophan. D genes are given only for firm matches. Part of the rows lack a size; the others show once, few, many or a class for expanded clones.

v_gene	abundance	d_gene	len	j_gene	CDR3nt	CDR3aa
TRBV11-2	NA	NA	13	TRBJ2-7	TGTGCCAGCAGCTTATCCCCATCCTACGAGCAGTACTTC	CASSLSPSYEQYF
TRBV30	NA	NA	14	TRBJ1-1	TGTGCCTGGGAAGGGAGTTTTATGAACACTGAAGCTTTCTTT	CAWEGSFMNTEAFF
TRBV7-2	NA	NA	15	TRBJ2-7	TGTGCCAGCAGCATCCATCGAGCTGCGGGGCTCGAGCAGTACTTC	CASSIHRAAGLEQYF
TRBV7-2	once	NA	16	TRBJ1-3	TGTGCCAGCAGCACCCACGACAGACCCTCTGGAAACACCATATATTTT	CASSTHDRPSGNTIYF
TRBV12-3/TRBV12-4	NA	NA	12	TRBJ2-7	TGTGCCAGCGGCGTAGCGGACTACGAGCAGTACTTC	CASGVADYEQYF
TRBV10-3	NA	NA	10	TRBJ1-2	TGTGCCACATTTTCAAGCGGCTACACCTTC	CATFSSGYTF
TRBV21-1	NA	NA	15	TRBJ1-4	TGTGCCAGCAGCAAATGGAACAGGGCGCGGGAAAAACTGTTTTTT	CASSKWNRAREKLFF
TRBV7-6	once	NA	17	TRBJ2-7	TGTGCCAGCAGCTCAAATAAGGGCAGATGGGGGGTCTACGAGCAGTACTTC	CASSSNKGRWGVYEQYF
TRBV5-6	NA	TRBD2	18	TRBJ2-1	TGTGCCAGCACTGCGGGACTAGCGGGAGAAATGCTCTACAATGAGCAGTTCTTC	CASTAGLAGEMLYNEQFF
TRBV6-5	NA	TRBD1	15	TRBJ1-2	TGTGCCAGCAGTTACGAGGGACAGGGGGCGAGGGGCTACACCTTC	CASSYEGQGARGYTF